The subject of this entry is one T cell receptor (beta chain). Its antigen remains undetermined. It has no much larger one-base neighbor in the sample; base qualities were not kept. TCRbeta CDR3 regions were amplified from genomic DNA by means of the immunoSEQ Assay, a bias-controlled multiplex PCR. The published analysis was carried out like this. Within the assay, amplification of reference gene primers was used to estimate how many nucleated cells each sample contained. Sequence reads were collapsed and filtered to measure the absolute abundance of every unique TCRbeta CDR3 rearrangement. Productive Simpson clonality was computed per sample as the square root of Simpson's diversity index over productive rearrangements. Sourced from immuneACCESS, this table was stored by TCRdb with only in-frame sequences that have V and J called. A share of the clones is absent; for the studies checked, an unresolved V gene accounts for under half, and the remainder has no known explanation. From that table come the V and J calls and clone size; the DNA was used to work out D and trimming. The sample profile shows around 300,000 clones; nearly 90% of them were found once. The top ten hold under 2.5% of the sample.

The source of the sample is a study of blood T cell repertoires in COVID-19 (dated by TCRdb to 2020 to 2021). As for the study more broadly: Collaborator samples came from the United States, Italy and Spain and covered acute and convalescent phases of COVID-19. The prospective study material was composed of cDNA or gDNA derived from T cells, B-cell-depleted T cells, or PBMCs. Deeply sampled blood TCRbeta repertoires from subjects exposed to, actively infected with, or recovered from COVID-19 were included in the dataset. The repertoires were made available in a free public database intended to serve as a resource for research on the immune response to SARS-CoV-2. The samples were drawn from two sources: the first 160 participants of the ongoing ImmuneRACE study, and over 950 subjects contributed by 6 global collaborators. Nearly every sample came with metadata listing a de-identified subject ID, COVID-19 status, age in years and sex. Where available, HLA class I and class II types were obtained from metadata supplied by the sample provider rather than from assay-based typing. Overall study outcomes, separate from this receptor: Clinical and demographic metadata were provided uncurated, with the amount varying by source and participant.

The germline V gene provides CDR1 KGHSH and CDR2 LQKENI. At the junction V is shortened by 4 bases and J by 1 base; bases outside the gene matches: 4. Measured from the cysteine to the phenylalanine, the CDR3 is 15 residues long. Only the CDR3 DNA stays, 45 bases, in frame from base 1. Participants in the prospective study were enrolled through a virtual design, were aged about 18 to 90 years, and lived in 24 United States geographic areas. In the prospective study, cohorts were assigned on the basis of participant-reported clinical history obtained from a screening survey and a study questionnaire. ImmuneRACE Cohort 3 recovered participants were defined by two consecutive negative NP/OP PCR tests, healthcare professional clearance, or symptom resolution. Each participant in the prospective study had whole blood, serum and a nasopharyngeal or oropharyngeal swab collected by mobile phlebotomists. Prospective study participants could optionally give additional blood draws and questionnaires over an approximately two-month period. Blood samples from the prospective study were shipped frozen or at room temperature prior to DNA extraction.

The origin of this receptor is an older woman who had recovered from COVID-19. The rearrangement joined TRBV18 to TRBJ2-3, with 8 junctional bases fitting TRBD1. Sequencing was performed on PBMCs or T cells enriched from blood (not recorded which). In nucleotide form, the sequence is TGTGCCAGCTCACGTTTGACAGGGGGCACAGATACGCAGTATTTT. Translated, it reads CASSRLTGGTDTQYF.